Listed here are 18 T cell receptor beta chains from one sample, sequenced in a study of T-cell reconstitution after alpha-beta-depleted transplantation in children. During its preparation, the TCRbeta library received unique molecular identifiers. MiXCR, applied by TCRdb to the PCR reads, yields one record per CDR3 protein. The sample includes approximately 110,000 distinct CDR3 sequences, over 9% of them seen just once. This specimen consisted of PBMCs, obtained before TCRalphabeta/CD19-depleted stem cell transplant. The receptors here all came from a boy aged 2 to 9 with acute lymphoblastic leukemia, due to receive a stem cell transplant.

V gene TRBV29-1 combines with J gene TRBJ2-3, with D possibly matching TRBD2 (7 bases). The CDR3 covers 16 residues. Germline assignment: CDR1 SQVTM and CDR2 ANQGSEA. Trimming took 2 bases from V and 2 from J, leaving 17 bases between them. The CDR3 bases are TGCAGCGTTGAACCCCGGGGGGCGCGGTTCACAGATACGCAGTATTTT. Encoded protein: CSVEPRGARFTDTQYF.

This clonotype was counted at least ten times. V gene TRBV5-1 combines with J gene TRBJ2-1, with 11 positions matching TRBD2. Germline assignment: CDR1 SGHRS and CDR2 YFSETQ. CDR3 size: 15 residues. The junction had 3 bases not matched to a gene; V was cut back by 0 bases and J by 7 bases. CDR3 DNA: TGCGCCAGCAGCTTGGTGGTAGCGGGAGGGAATGAGCAGTTCTTC. Translating gives CASSLVVAGGNEQFF.

By share, this clonotype counts as medium-sized (0.01 to 0.1%). The chain carries TRBV20-1 and TRBJ2-3; D not resolved. Between the trimmed V and J ends, which lost 6 bases and 2 bases, there was a span of 9 bases. The germline V gene encodes CDR1 DFQATT and CDR2 SNEGSKA (reference sequence). This CDR3 is 12 amino acids long. The CDR3 region is CSADTNTDTQYF. In nucleotides, the CDR3 is TGCAGTGCCGATACAAACACAGATACGCAGTATTTT.

The rearrangement joins TRBV15 to TRBJ2-7; D possibly corresponds to TRBD2 (6 bases). Germline V gene lookup returns CDR1 LNHNV and CDR2 YYDKDF (reference sequence). The germline V and J ends were trimmed by 3 bases and 6 bases, with 21 bases remaining between them. This CDR3 is built from 16 residues. The CDR3, as DNA: TGTGCCACCAGCAGCCTCCTGCGTAGACCCGGGGGCGAGCAGTACTTC. Translating it yields CATSSLLRRPGGEQYF. Looking up the rest from reference TRBV15 and TRBJ2-7 gives the full variable domain: DAMVIQNPRYQVTQFGKPVTLSCSQTLNHNVMYWYQQKSSQAPKLLFHYYDKDFNNEADTPDNFQSRRPNTSFCFLDIRSPGLGDTAMYLCATSSLLRRPGGEQYFGPGTRLTVT.

There are a few counts of this clonotype. The genes are TRBV27 and TRBJ1-4; D gene ambiguous. The CDR3 length is 15 residues. CDR1 is MNHEY and CDR2 is SMNVEV in the germline V gene (reference sequence). The ends were cut back, 8 bases at V and 8 bases at J, with 21 bases in the middle. CDR3: CASQPSREVKEKLFF. In nucleotides, the CDR3 is TGTGCCAGCCAGCCTTCGAGGGAGGTAAAGGAAAAACTGTTTTTT.

The sample holds many counts of this clonotype. The chain has TRBV27 and TRBJ2-1, with TRBD2 matching 10 bases. Germline V gene lookup returns CDR1 MNHEY and CDR2 SMNVEV (reference sequence). V was clipped by 4 bases and J by 6 bases; unmatched bases: 6. CDR3 size: 15 residues. The CDR3 DNA sequence: TGTGCCAGCAGTTCCAGCGGGAGGGCCTTCAATGAGCAGTTCTTC. This gives the protein CASSSSGRAFNEQFF.

The CDR3 spells CASSKREGDTQYF. The CDR3 DNA sequence: TGTGCCAGCAGTAAGCGGGAGGGAGATACGCAGTATTTT. The rearrangement joins TRBV12-3 or TRBV12-4 to TRBJ2-3; 10 bases map to TRBD2. This CDR3 is 13 amino acids long. V was clipped by 5 bases and J by 5 bases; unmatched bases: 1.

The chain links TRBV6-5 to TRBJ1-4; possible D gene TRBD1, 6 bases. The CDR3 covers 14 residues. Germline V gene data show CDR1 as MNHEY and CDR2 as SVGAGI. Trimming removed 2 bases at V and 8 bases at J, with 12 bases between. CDR3 sequence: CASSYGNRAEKLFF. The CDR3 bases are TGTGCCAGCAGTTACGGGAACAGGGCCGAAAAACTGTTTTTT.

This clonotype showed up many times. The gene calls are TRBV25-1 and TRBJ2-1; no firm D call. V shed 4 bases and J shed 6 bases, with 4 bases lying between them. The CDR3 consists of 11 residues. Germline CDR1 and CDR2: MGHDK and SYGVNS. The CDR3 sequence is CASSGGNEQFF. CDR3 sequence (DNA): TGTGCCAGCAGTGGGGGCAATGAGCAGTTCTTC.

In this sample, this clonotype turned up many times. This rearrangement joins TRBV28 to TRBJ2-7; D is possibly TRBD2 (6 bases). Deletions cut 1 base from V and 0 bases from J, with 10 bases between. Germline CDR1 MDHEN, CDR2 SYDVKM. The CDR3 is made up of 15 amino acids. CDR3 bases: TGTGCCAGCAGTTTATTGGCGGGGAGCTCCTACGAGCAGTACTTC. Its protein product is CASSLLAGSSYEQYF.

This clonotype was observed a handful of times. The V and J genes are TRBV19 and TRBJ2-3; D unresolved. The CDR3 contains 13 residues. Trimming stripped 6 bases from V and 4 bases from J, with 11 bases between. Germline V gene data show CDR1 as LNHDA and CDR2 as SQIVND (reference sequence). Here the CDR3 DNA reads TGTGCCAGTAGGATGACTGACGCAGATACGCAGTATTTT. This gives the protein CASRMTDADTQYF.

This clonotype came up a few times. The chain carries TRBV5-5 and TRBJ2-7, with 7 bases that match TRBD1. CDR3 length: 17 residues. Unmatched junction bases numbered 9, after V lost 0 bases and J lost 0 bases. The germline V gene encodes CDR1 SGHKS and CDR2 YYEKEE (reference sequence). The CDR3 is CASSLAWAGGNSYEQYF. The CDR3 nucleotides read TGTGCCAGCAGCTTGGCCTGGGCAGGGGGAAACTCCTACGAGCAGTACTTC.

In this sample, this clonotype turned up many times. The rearrangement links TRBV5-1 to TRBJ2-3; maybe TRBD2 (6 bases). CDR1 SGHRS and CDR2 YFSETQ come from the germline V gene. Trimming removed 0 bases at V and 0 bases at J, with 14 bases between. The CDR3 runs to 17 residues. The CDR3 is CASSLEHGDSSTDTQYF. The CDR3 DNA follows: TGCGCCAGCAGCTTGGAGCACGGGGACTCTAGCACAGATACGCAGTATTTT.

This rearrangement joins TRBV28 to TRBJ2-3; D is undetermined. The germline V gene has CDR1 MDHEN and CDR2 SYDVKM. V was clipped by 10 bases and J by 3 bases, with 17 bases between them. The CDR3 consists of 14 residues. Written as DNA, the CDR3 is TGTGCCACTTCGACTCTAGTTTCGACAGATACGCAGTATTTT. This sequence encodes CATSTLVSTDTQYF.

The rearrangement links TRBV20-1 to TRBJ1-6; 9 nucleotides match TRBD1. Germline V gene sequence: CDR1 DFQATT, CDR2 SNEGSKA (reference sequence). The CDR3 has 15 amino acids. With 5 bases clipped from V and 10 bases from J, the junction kept 12 bases outside the gene matches. The CDR3 here is CSAVDRGIEGSPLHF. The CDR3 DNA is TGCAGTGCTGTTGACAGGGGGATAGAAGGGTCACCCCTCCACTTT.

The gene calls are TRBV6-2 or TRBV6-3 and TRBJ2-7, with a tentative D call TRBD2 (6 bases). Between the trimmed V and J ends, which lost 5 bases and 1 base, there was a span of 12 bases. The CDR3 is made up of 14 amino acids. Per germline, CDR1 MNHEY and CDR2 SVGEGT. CDR3 amino acids: CASSNPGGSYEQYF. In nucleotides, the CDR3 is TGTGCCAGCAGTAACCCCGGGGGATCCTACGAGCAGTACTTC.

The table lists this clonotype with a few counts. This sequence joins TRBV4-1 and TRBJ1-1; D remains unclear. This CDR3 is 15 amino acids long. Deletions cut 0 bases from V and 1 base from J, with 9 bases between. CDR1 is MGHRA, CDR2 YSYEKL, per germline. CDR3 DNA: TGCGCCAGCAGCCAAGAATTACCAGAGAACACTGAAGCTTTCTTT. Amino acids: CASSQELPENTEAFF.

This clonotype has a handful of counts. The V gene is TRBV30, the J gene TRBJ1-2; no reliable D call. The CDR3 sequence is 12 residues long. Trimming took 0 bases from V and 5 from J, leaving 7 bases between them. CDR1 and CDR2 from the germline V gene are GTSNPN and SVGIG (reference sequence). The CDR3: CAWSVTPYGYTF. DNA for the CDR3: TGTGCCTGGAGTGTAACGCCGTATGGCTACACCTTC.